Below, 4 T cell receptor beta chains from the same sample are listed, as sequenced in a study of human T cells and chemical hapten exposure. Sample time point: patch test 1, 2 weeks after DPC sensitization. As to treatment: therapeutic diphenylcyclopropenone sensitization with weekly scalp DPC. TCRdb reprocessed the RACE reads via MiXCR and lists one record per CDR3 protein. This sample has around 340,000 distinct CDR3 sequences, with around 7% found just once. The sample consisted of whole blood, taken in connection with sensitization to the hapten diphenylcyclopropenone (DPC). These receptors all come from a woman aged 18-29 years with alopecia areata. Some clones in this sample may be carry-over from other donors' samples.

This clonotype appeared a few times. The rearrangement uses TRBV15 and TRBJ1-5; D unresolved. Trimming cost V 2 bases and J 8 bases, with 13 bases left between them. CDR3 length equals 14 residues. Germline CDR1 is LNHNV and CDR2 is YYDKDF (reference sequence). CDR3 region: CATSRSVKEEPQHF. The DNA for the CDR3 is TGTGCCACCAGCAGATCAGTAAAAGAGGAGCCCCAGCATTTT.

There are many counts of this clonotype. The J gene is TRBJ2-2, the V gene TRBV7-3, with no clear D. CDR1 and CDR2 (germline): SGHTA, FQGTGA. The CDR3 length is 16 residues. Trimming took 1 base from V and 0 from J, leaving 9 bases between them. The CDR3 sequence is CASSLSSPANTGELFF. DNA for the CDR3: TGTGCCAGCAGCTTAAGCTCTCCGGCGAACACCGGGGAGCTGTTTTTT.

This clonotype has only a few counts. The chain employs TRBV4-3 and TRBJ1-5, with a tentative D call TRBD1 (5 bases). The CDR3 has 15 amino acids. V lost 0 bases and J lost 7, with 13 bases in between. CDR1 is LGHNA, CDR2 YSLEER, per germline. The CDR3 DNA sequence: TGCGCCAGCAGCCAAGATTACGGGGCTCAACAGCCCCAGCATTTT. Residues: CASSQDYGAQQPQHF.

In this sample, this clonotype turned up a few times. The rearrangement uses TRBV2 and TRBJ2-2; TRBD1 agrees at 11 bases. Germline V gene lookup returns CDR1 SNHLY and CDR2 FYNNEI. After removal of 5 bases from V and 5 bases from J, the junction contained 4 bases not matched to a gene. This CDR3 has 15 amino acids. The CDR3 DNA sequence: TGTGCCAGCAGTCCCGGGACAGGGGGGACCGGGGAGCTGTTTTTT. Amino acid sequence: CASSPGTGGTGELFF.